These 6 T cell receptor beta chains were all obtained from the same sample, sequenced in a study of PD-L1 blockade in urothelial cancer. Here immunoSEQ multiplex PCR was the method, and the copy in TCRdb shows in-frame clones only, minus some. Of around 62,000 clones in the sample, almost 90% were seen once. Time point of the sample: peripheral blood 6 weeks after treatment start. The sequencing used PBMCs, collected around atezolizumab (anti-PD-L1) treatment. The receptors come from a man aged 55 to 69 with urothelial cancer.

The chain recombines TRBV7-9 with TRBJ2-3; D not resolved. Germline CDR1 SEHNR, CDR2 FQNEAQ (reference sequence). The length of the CDR3 is 14 residues. V lost 3 bases and J lost 6, with 13 bases in between. CDR3 residues: CASSFNGPQDTQYF. CDR3 in DNA: TGTGCCAGCAGCTTCAATGGCCCCCAGGATACGCAGTATTTT.

V usage is TRBV30 and J usage is TRBJ2-7; 9 bases map to TRBD1. This CDR3 contains 15 residues. CDR1 and CDR2 from the germline V gene are GTSNPN and SVGIG (reference sequence). The junction had 7 bases not matched to a gene; V was cut back by 3 bases and J by 1 base. The CDR3 sequence: CAWRSTGTGSYEQYF. DNA of the CDR3: TGTGCCTGGAGGTCTACCGGGACAGGGTCCTACGAGCAGTACTTC.

The chain uses TRBV30 and TRBJ2-5; no firm D call. V lost 6 bases to trimming and J lost 7 bases, with 18 bases between them. This CDR3 has 13 amino acids. Germline assignment: CDR1 GTSNPN and CDR2 SVGIG (reference sequence). The CDR3 here is CACSLGTPGTQYF. CDR3 nucleotide sequence: TGTGCCTGTTCCCTTGGTACCCCCGGGACCCAGTACTTC.

The chain employs TRBV5-1 and TRBJ2-1; 10 nucleotides align to TRBD2. Germline CDR1 SGHRS, CDR2 YFSETQ. The CDR3 consists of 15 residues. V was clipped by 3 bases and J by 5 bases; unmatched bases: 5. For the CDR3, the DNA is TGCGCCAGCAGCTCGGGACTAGCGTATAACAATGAGCAGTTCTTC. Translating it yields CASSSGLAYNNEQFF.

This clone was counted once. V usage is TRBV4-1 and J usage is TRBJ2-7; D uncertain. CDR1 is MGHRA and CDR2 is YSYEKL in the germline V gene. V was shortened by 4 bases and J by 6 bases, with 22 bases between the two germline ends. The CDR3 contains 16 residues. CDR3 nucleotides: TGCGCCAGCAGCCGGAGCATAACTCTACTTGGTACCGAGCAGTACTTC. Translating gives CASSRSITLLGTEQYF.

The genes are TRBV4-1 and TRBJ2-3, with 8 bases lining up with TRBD2. Per germline, CDR1 MGHRA and CDR2 YSYEKL. The CDR3 has 16 residues. J lost 4 bases, V lost 0 bases, and 6 bases had no gene match. CDR3 sequence reads: CASSQDRGGGPDTQYF. Written as DNA, the CDR3 is TGCGCCAGCAGCCAAGATCGGGGCGGGGGGCCAGATACGCAGTATTTT.